The present T cell receptor (beta chain) was sequenced within a study of vaccination and CD4 T cells after COVID-19. Study-wide context: Post-vaccine sampling followed dose two by a median 72 days (range 14 to 241).

Regarding treatment: roughly nine-day PBMC culture with coronavirus spike peptide pools or control peptides (ViraFEST assay). Germline V gives CDR1 MNHNS, CDR2 SASEGT. This CDR3 has 15 amino acids. Germline trimming cut 5 bases from V and 9 bases from J; bases unmatched to any gene: 10. An Oncomine TCR Beta short-read assay was used to sequence the DNA from cultured CD4+ T cells. Genomic DNA was taken out of cultured CD4+ T cells by extraction. TCRdb re-analysed the PCR reads in MiXCR, keeping a single row per CDR3 protein. Among about 9,000 distinct CDR3 sequences listed, about half were seen once. As for this clonotype: Its specificity is unknown.

Input material: CD4+ T cells from blood, cultured in vitro. The J gene is TRBJ1-6, the V gene TRBV6-1; 7 positions match TRBD1. The TCR sequence derives from a human donor who had recovered from COVID-19. The CDR3 DNA follows: TGTGCCAGCAGTAGTCGACAGGGATCGTCTTCACCCCTCCACTTT. Translation gives CASSSRQGSSSPLHF.